Listed here are 6 T cell receptor beta chains from one sample, sequenced in a study of T cell responses to AZD1222 COVID-19 vaccine. Sequencing used immunoSEQ multiplex PCR; TCRdb keeps in-frame clones, though not all of them. The table includes 90,000 to 150,000 clones, 80% to 90% detected once. Sample: peripheral blood, taken on day 0 of AZD1222 vaccination. These receptors were obtained from an adult in good health.

The J gene is TRBJ1-1, the V gene TRBV7-2; D uncertain. CDR3 length: 15 amino acids. Germline values: CDR1 SGHTA, CDR2 FQGNSA. Trimming cost V 3 bases and J 3 bases, with 14 bases left between them. The CDR3 protein is CASSFSTQRDTEAFF. DNA for the CDR3: TGTGCCAGCAGCTTTTCCACGCAAAGGGACACTGAAGCTTTCTTT.

This sequence joins TRBV2 and TRBJ1-1, with a tentative D call TRBD1 (5 bases). The CDR3 is 13 amino acids. V was trimmed by 4 bases and J by 1 base, leaving 7 bases between them. CDR1 is SNHLY and CDR2 is FYNNEI in the germline V gene. The DNA of the CDR3 is TGTGCCAGCAGTGGAGACAGGAACACTGAAGCTTTCTTT. It translates to CASSGDRNTEAFF.

The rearrangement joins TRBV13 to TRBJ1-1; TRBD1 is a possible D gene (6 bases). This CDR3 contains 14 residues. Germline V gene data show CDR1 as PRHDT and CDR2 as FYEKMQ (reference sequence). Trimming left V 6 bases short and J 4 bases short, with 15 bases between. The CDR3 loop reads CASRPQGSRTEAFF. The CDR3 DNA sequence: TGTGCCAGCAGACCTCAGGGGTCCCGCACTGAAGCTTTCTTT. Supplemented by reference TRBV13 and TRBJ1-1, the full variable domain reads AAGVIQSPRHLIKEKRETATLKCYPIPRHDTVYWYQQGPGQDPQFLISFYEKMQSDKGSIPDRFSAQQFSDYHSELNMSSLELGDSALYFCASRPQGSRTEAFFGQGTRLTVV.

This clone was seen just once. V and J are TRBV7-9 and TRBJ2-1; no clear D gene. Germline V lookup: CDR1 SEHNR, CDR2 FQNEAQ (reference sequence). V was pared by 0 bases and J by 9 bases, with 3 bases between. This CDR3 comprises 11 residues. This chain's CDR3 is CASSLAVEQFF. The CDR3 DNA follows: TGTGCCAGCAGCTTAGCGGTTGAGCAGTTCTTC. The full variable domain, in which reference TRBV7-9 and TRBJ2-1 provide the parts outside the CDR3, is DTGVSQNPRHKITKRGQNVTFRCDPISEHNRLYWYRQTLGQGPEFLTYFQNEAQLEKSRLLSDRFSAERPKGSFSTLEIQRTEQGDSAMYLCASSLAVEQFFGPGTRLTVL.

The chain recombines TRBV7-8 with TRBJ2-5, with a weak D call TRBD2 (6 bases). The CDR3 loop spans 15 amino acids. The germline CDR1 and CDR2 sequences are SGHVS and FQNEAQ. Trimming shortened V by 0 bases and J by 5 bases, and 13 bases separated the two germline ends. CDR3 amino acids: CASSLAGLPTETQYF. CDR3 in DNA: TGTGCCAGCAGCTTAGCGGGACTCCCGACGGAGACCCAGTACTTC.

The chain recombines TRBV2 with TRBJ1-2; 7 nucleotides line up with TRBD1. The CDR3 totals 14 residues. The junction had 6 bases not matched to a gene; V was cut back by 6 bases and J by 2 bases. Germline values: CDR1 SNHLY, CDR2 FYNNEI. CDR3 sequence reads: CASSRQQGNYGYTF. Here the CDR3 DNA reads TGTGCCAGCAGCAGACAACAGGGGAACTATGGCTACACCTTC.